This T cell receptor beta chain was observed in a study of T cell changes during pregnancy in multiple sclerosis. Measured with immunoSEQ multiplex PCR; TCRdb has only the in-frame clones, and not every one. The table has about 51,000 clones, 90% to 95% seen once. The CDR3 totals 16 residues. The sample was peripheral blood, taken in the second trimester of pregnancy. This chain connects TRBV21-1 to TRBJ1-5; TRBD1 is the table's D call, not checked against the DNA. TRBV21-1 is a recognized pseudogene. The clonotype originates from a female donor with multiple sclerosis, enrolled in a pregnancy study. Here the CDR3 DNA reads TGTGCCAGCGTGATACAGGGGGCGGTGGTCCATCAGCCCCAGCATTTT. Amino acid sequence: CASVIQGAVVHQPQHF.